The next 25 T cell receptor beta chains were all read from a single sample in a study of T cells in Graves' hyperthyroidism and ophthalmopathy. What was amplified from RNA transcripts were TCR beta CDR3 regions. Initially, a first-round RT-PCR of the TCR CDR3 employed the HTBI primer set. TCRdb analysed the multiplex PCR reads with MiXCR anew, one entry per CDR3 protein. The table lists some 400,000 distinct CDR3 sequences, 11% to 15% of them singletons, with approximately 9.9% in the top ten. The material sequenced was blood. These receptor sequences come from a woman aged 60 to 75 with Graves' hyperthyroidism.

This clonotype was counted between two and nine times. This chain uses TRBV15 with TRBJ1-2; D is perhaps TRBD1 (5 bases). V dropped 0 bases and J dropped 7 bases, with 15 bases sitting between them. The CDR3 totals 15 residues. Looked up from germline, CDR1 is LNHNV and CDR2 is YYDKDF (reference sequence). The CDR3 loop reads CATSRDPGTGGGYTF. The CDR3 bases are TGTGCCACCAGCAGAGATCCTGGGACGGGAGGTGGCTACACCTTC.

The V and J genes are TRBV28 and TRBJ1-2, with D possibly matching TRBD1 (5 bases). Between the trimmed V and J ends, which lost 7 bases and 1 base, there was a span of 13 bases. The germline V gene has CDR1 MDHEN and CDR2 SYDVKM. This CDR3 spans 14 amino acids. The CDR3 DNA sequence: TGTGCCAGCAATCTTCGACAGAATAACTATGGCTACACCTTC. This sequence encodes CASNLRQNNYGYTF.

The chain carries TRBV28 and TRBJ2-6; unclear D gene. Germline CDR1 and CDR2: MDHEN and SYDVKM. Trimming cost V 5 bases and J 2 bases, with 10 bases left between them. There are 15 residues in the CDR3. CDR3 residues: CASSPRITGANVLTF. The CDR3 nucleotides are TGTGCCAGCAGTCCCCGCATTACTGGGGCCAACGTCCTGACTTTC.

This clonotype was observed a few times. V gene TRBV27 combines with J gene TRBJ2-1; TRBD2 agrees at 11 bases. The V gene's germline CDR1 is MNHEY and CDR2 SMNVEV (reference sequence). CDR3 length: 14 amino acids. V shed 5 bases, J shed 7 bases, and the junction held 4 bases outside the gene matches. The CDR3 spells CASSGRTSGNEQFF. CDR3 in DNA: TGTGCCAGCAGTGGCCGGACTAGCGGGAATGAGCAGTTCTTC.

This clonotype occurred many times. The V call is TRBV11-3, the J call TRBJ2-7; tentatively, D is TRBD1 (5 bases). V lost 0 bases and J 0 bases, leaving 12 bases between the germline ends. CDR1 is SGHNT and CDR2 is YENEEA in the germline V gene. The CDR3 contains 16 residues. As DNA, the CDR3 is TGTGCCAGCAGCTTAGAGGCCCCAGGGCTCTCCTACGAGCAGTACTTC. This gives the protein CASSLEAPGLSYEQYF.

This clonotype was seen many times. J is TRBJ1-1 and V is TRBV20-1; no reliable D call. The V end lost 4 bases, the J end lost 7 bases, and 22 bases lay between the germline ends. The CDR3 totals 15 residues. CDR1 DFQATT and CDR2 SNEGSKA come from the germline V gene (reference sequence). CDR3 residues: CSATPGRKAWGEAFF. In nucleotides, the CDR3 is TGCAGTGCTACCCCCGGACGAAAAGCATGGGGTGAAGCTTTCTTT.

This clonotype has ten or more counts. The rearrangement links TRBV7-3 to TRBJ2-5; D may be TRBD1 (5 bases). The CDR3 totals 14 residues. Trimming cost V 1 base and J 5 bases, with 11 bases left between them. Germline V CDR1 and CDR2: SGHTA, FQGTGA. CDR3 sequence reads: CASSLNQGAETQYF. CDR3 in DNA: TGTGCCAGCAGCTTAAATCAGGGTGCTGAGACCCAGTACTTC. Full variable domain (rest looked up from reference TRBV7-3 and TRBJ2-5): GAGVSQTPSNKVTEKGKYVELRCDPISGHTALYWYRQSLGQGPEFLIYFQGTGAADDSGLPNDRFFAVRPEGSVSTLKIQRTERGDSAVYLCASSLNQGAETQYFGPGTRLLVL.

This clonotype has just a few counts. The gene calls are TRBV28 and TRBJ1-2; D remains unclear. Trimming pared 6 bases from V and 7 bases from J, leaving 12 bases between. The CDR3 length is 12 residues. Per the germline V gene, CDR1 is MDHEN and CDR2 is SYDVKM. The CDR3 loop reads CASSPTWVGYTF. The CDR3 nucleotides are TGTGCCAGCAGCCCGACTTGGGTTGGCTACACCTTC.

This clonotype has ten or more counts. V is TRBV29-1 and J is TRBJ1-6; D gene ambiguous. CDR3 size: 13 residues. V gave up 6 bases and J gave up 7 bases, with 13 bases separating them. Per germline, CDR1 SQVTM and CDR2 ANQGSEA. The CDR3 spells CSVRTGGNSPLHF. CDR3 sequence (DNA): TGCAGCGTGAGGACGGGAGGGAATTCACCCCTCCACTTT.

This clonotype was counted at least ten times. V usage is TRBV11-1 and J usage is TRBJ1-2; D ambiguous. Between the trimmed V and J ends, which lost 0 bases and 0 bases, there was a span of 11 bases. The CDR3 contains 16 residues. The V gene's germline CDR1 is SGHAT and CDR2 FQDESV (reference sequence). The CDR3 loop reads CASSLAGLSSNYGYTF. The CDR3 nucleotides read TGTGCCAGCAGCTTAGCAGGCCTCTCTTCTAACTATGGCTACACCTTC.

There are many counts of this clonotype. The J gene is TRBJ2-7, the V gene TRBV11-3, with D hard to call. The length of the CDR3 is 14 residues. Trimming cost V 5 bases and J 1 base, with 12 bases left between them. Germline CDR1 and CDR2: SGHNT and YENEEA. The CDR3 DNA reads as TGTGCCAGCAGCAGGGCGGCCCTTTCCTACGAGCAGTACTTC. Translating it yields CASSRAALSYEQYF.

This clonotype turned up a few times. The chain uses TRBV20-1 and TRBJ2-7; D may be TRBD1 (6 bases). CDR1 is DFQATT and CDR2 is SNEGSKA in the germline V gene (reference sequence). Trimming removed 3 bases from V and 5 bases from J, with 17 bases in between. The CDR3 is made up of 14 amino acids. The CDR3 DNA sequence: TGCAGTGCTAGCTCAACGGGACACCCCCACGAGCAGTACTTC. Amino acids: CSASSTGHPHEQYF.

The chain joins TRBV24-1 to TRBJ1-2, with D perhaps matching TRBD1 (5 bases). Trimming stripped 2 bases from V and 2 bases from J, with 5 bases between. Germline CDR1 reads KGHDR; CDR2 reads SFDVKD. The CDR3 spans 13 residues. CDR3 sequence reads: CATSDSGNYGYTF. The CDR3 DNA follows: TGTGCCACCAGTGATTCAGGGAACTATGGCTACACCTTC.

The chain uses TRBV9 and TRBJ2-7; TRBD2 agrees at 7 bases. The CDR3 sequence is 16 residues long. Unmatched junction bases numbered 12, after V lost 0 bases and J lost 6 bases. Germline-derived CDR1 and CDR2 are SGDLS and YYNGEE. The chain's CDR3 is CASSVGGGGRGSEQYF. CDR3 nucleotide sequence: TGTGCCAGCAGCGTAGGGGGGGGAGGTAGGGGCAGCGAGCAGTACTTC.

The CDR3 DNA is TGTGCCAGCAGTTACTCTGAGGGAAACATTCAGTACTTC. Translated: CASSYSEGNIQYF. This chain links TRBV6-5 with TRBJ2-4; possible D gene TRBD2, 5 bases. The CDR3 consists of 13 residues. CDR1 and CDR2 from the germline V gene are MNHEY and SVGAGI. V lost 0 bases to trimming and J lost 6 bases, with 6 bases between them.

This clonotype was seen repeatedly, ten times or more. The chain couples TRBV7-9 to TRBJ2-2; the match to TRBD2 covers 8 bases. Germline loops: CDR1 SEHNR, CDR2 FQNEAQ (reference sequence). The CDR3 extends over 16 amino acids. V shed 5 bases, J shed 5 bases, and the junction held 10 bases outside the gene matches. CDR3 DNA sequence: TGTGCCAGCAGCCTTAGCGCGGGAGGTCGGACCGGGGAGCTGTTTTTT. Encoded protein: CASSLSAGGRTGELFF.

This clonotype was seen only a few times. The chain combines TRBV7-9 with TRBJ2-1; no firm D call. The germline CDR1 and CDR2 sequences are SEHNR and FQNEAQ (reference sequence). The CDR3 consists of 15 residues. V was trimmed by 5 bases and J by 0 bases, leaving 11 bases between them. The CDR3 is CASSQQIRSYNEQFF. In DNA form, the CDR3 reads TGTGCCAGCAGCCAGCAAATCCGCTCCTACAATGAGCAGTTCTTC. Supplemented by reference TRBV7-9 and TRBJ2-1, the full variable domain reads DTGVSQNPRHKITKRGQNVTFRCDPISEHNRLYWYRQTLGQGPEFLTYFQNEAQLEKSRLLSDRFSAERPKGSFSTLEIQRTEQGDSAMYLCASSQQIRSYNEQFFGPGTRLTVL.

This CDR3 reads CSVAFAEREKLFF. The CDR3 DNA reads TGCAGCGTCGCCTTCGCGGAACGCGAAAAACTGTTTTTT. The chain joins TRBV29-1 to TRBJ1-4, with no clear D. V was pared by 6 bases and J by 8 bases, with 16 bases between. Per the germline V gene, CDR1 is SQVTM and CDR2 is ANQGSEA. The CDR3 loop spans 13 amino acids. The whole variable domain, filled in from reference TRBV29-1 and TRBJ1-4, reads SAVISQKPSRDICQRGTSLTIQCQVDSQVTMMFWYRQQPGQSLTLIATANQGSEATYESGFVIDKFPISRPNLTFSTLTVSNMSPEDSSIYLCSVAFAEREKLFFGSGTQLSVL.

This chain uses TRBV20-1 with TRBJ2-3; TRBD2 agrees at 8 bases. Germline CDR1 reads DFQATT; CDR2 reads SNEGSKA (reference sequence). The CDR3 runs 16 residues. The V and J ends lost 4 bases and 3 bases, in that order; junction bases with no gene match: 12. In DNA form, the CDR3 reads TGCAGTGCTACCATTCCAGCGGGAGTAAGGACAGATACGCAGTATTTT. This encodes CSATIPAGVRTDTQYF.

With respect to this clonotype: The junction departs from germline at one end; a sequencing error may be responsible. J is TRBJ2-3 and V is TRBV6-2 or TRBV6-3, with D perhaps matching TRBD1 (5 bases). There are 14 residues in the CDR3. Germline CDR1 and CDR2: MNHEY and SVGEGT. CDR3 sequence reads: CASSYRQGTDTQCF. CDR3 in DNA: TGTGCCAGCAGCTACAGGCAGGGCACAGATACGCAGTGTTTT.

This clonotype was seen many times. The rearrangement joins TRBV19 to TRBJ1-4, with a weak D call TRBD1 (6 bases). The CDR3 is made up of 15 amino acids. Germline V gives CDR1 LNHDA, CDR2 SQIVND (reference sequence). V lost 5 bases and J 7 bases, leaving 17 bases between the germline ends. CDR3 protein: CASSRNRDMSEKLFF. Here the CDR3 DNA reads TGTGCCAGTAGTCGTAACAGGGATATGAGTGAAAAACTGTTTTTT.

The J gene is TRBJ2-5, the V gene TRBV20-1; weak D call: TRBD2 (5 bases). Germline values: CDR1 DFQATT, CDR2 SNEGSKA (reference sequence). The germline V and J ends were trimmed by 6 bases and 5 bases, with 13 bases remaining between them. This CDR3 has 12 amino acids. CDR3 nucleotides: TGCAGTGCCCCGACTACCCCGGAGACCCAGTACTTC. Its translation: CSAPTTPETQYF.

This chain connects TRBV19 to TRBJ1-1; the D is unclear. CDR1 and CDR2 (germline): LNHDA, SQIVND (reference sequence). Trimming shortened V by 7 bases and J by 3 bases, and 12 bases separated the two germline ends. The CDR3 spans 13 residues. This CDR3 is CASTTPEDTEAFF. CDR3 nucleotide sequence: TGTGCCAGTACGACACCGGAGGACACTGAAGCTTTCTTT. Combining the CDR3 with reference TRBV19 and TRBJ1-1 gives the whole variable domain DGGITQSPKYLFRKEGQNVTLSCEQNLNHDAMYWYRQDPGQGLRLIYYSQIVNDFQKGDIAEGYSVSREKKESFPLTVTSAQKNPTAFYLCASTTPEDTEAFFGQGTRLTVV.

This chain links TRBV6-2 or TRBV6-3 with TRBJ1-4, with D hard to call. Germline lookup yields CDR1 MNHEY and CDR2 SVGEGT. V lost 0 bases and J lost 0, with 8 bases in between. This CDR3 has 16 amino acids. This chain's CDR3 is CASSYSILATNEKLFF. The DNA of the CDR3 is TGTGCCAGCAGTTACTCGATCCTTGCAACTAATGAAAAACTGTTTTTT.

The rearrangement uses TRBV12-3 or TRBV12-4 and TRBJ2-1, with 7 bases lining up with TRBD2. The V gene end was trimmed by 2 bases and the J gene end by 8 bases; junction bases not matched to a gene: 3. The CDR3 runs 13 residues. This CDR3 reads CASSLQLADEQFF. DNA of the CDR3: TGTGCCAGCAGTTTACAGCTAGCGGATGAGCAGTTCTTC.